The rows below give T cell receptor beta chains drawn from one sample of a study of HIV-infected patients and healthy controls. TCRdb ran MiXCR on the 5' RACE reads and lists one entry per CDR3 protein. The sample has 70,000 or so distinct CDR3 sequences, roughly a sixth seen once. Source material: CD4+ T cells from blood. Receptors were obtained from a human donor in good health. Both conserved end residues are part of each CDR3. D genes are given only for firm matches. The size entry is marked missing in some rows and otherwise reads once, few, many or a size class.

>TRBJ1-1|-|-|TRBV6-6
CASSYPGTRNTEAFF
TGTGCCAGCAGTTACCCCGGGACGAGGAACACTGAAGCTTTCTTT
>TRBJ2-1|-|few|TRBV11-2
CASSLDLTYNEQFF
TGTGCCAGCAGCTTAGACCTAACCTACAATGAGCAGTTCTTC
>TRBJ1-1|-|-|TRBV12-3/TRBV12-4
CASSFVTGGSEAFF
TGTGCCAGCAGTTTCGTGACAGGAGGATCTGAAGCTTTCTTT
>TRBJ2-3|TRBD2|-|TRBV4-1
CASSPGLASDTQYF
TGCGCCAGCAGCCCGGGACTAGCGTCAGATACGCAGTATTTT
>TRBJ2-2|-|-|TRBV6-6
CASRAGTHGTGELFF
TGTGCCAGCAGGGCCGGGACCCACGGGACCGGGGAGCTGTTTTTT
>TRBJ2-5|TRBD1|many|TRBV7-2
CASSPGQRSRETQYF
TGTGCCAGCAGCCCGGGACAGAGGTCGAGGGAGACCCAGTACTTC
>TRBJ1-4|-|few|TRBV19
CASSGGTTTTNEKLFF
TGTGCCAGTAGTGGCGGGACAACCACAACTAATGAAAAACTGTTTTTT
>TRBJ1-1|-|few|TRBV6-6
CASSYERTEAFF
TGTGCCAGCAGTTACGAACGGACTGAAGCTTTCTTT
>TRBJ2-7|-|many|TRBV29-1
CSVVTWDEQYF
TGCAGCGTTGTGACCTGGGATGAGCAGTACTTC
>TRBJ2-3|TRBD1|many|TRBV18
CASSPGNRGDTQYF
TGTGCCAGCTCACCAGGGAACAGGGGAGATACGCAGTATTTT
>TRBJ1-2|-|many|TRBV20-1
CSAPRFNYGYTF
TGCAGTGCTCCCAGGTTTAACTATGGCTACACCTTC
>TRBJ2-5|-|few|TRBV30
CAWIPGESQETQYF
TGTGCCTGGATTCCTGGGGAATCCCAAGAGACCCAGTACTTC
>TRBJ2-1|TRBD2|few|TRBV7-8
CASSLGLAGTGNEQFF
TGTGCCAGCAGCTTGGGGCTAGCGGGGACGGGGAATGAGCAGTTCTTC
>TRBJ2-1|TRBD2|-|TRBV20-1
CSARDSGGVYNEQFF
TGCAGTGCTAGAGATTCTGGGGGGGTCTACAATGAGCAGTTCTTC
>TRBJ2-5|TRBD1|few|TRBV6-2/TRBV6-3
CASSMTGGETQYF
TGTGCCAGCAGTATGACAGGGGGAGAGACCCAGTACTTC
>TRBJ1-2|-|many|TRBV29-1
CSVLVNYGYTF
TGCAGCGTTCTGGTAAACTATGGCTACACCTTC
>TRBJ2-5|-|-|TRBV13
CASSPLEAVVRKTQYF
TGTGCCAGCAGCCCCTTAGAGGCCGTGGTGAGAAAGACCCAGTACTTC
>TRBJ1-1|TRBD1|few|TRBV6-6
CASRDSQNTEAFF
TGTGCCAGTAGGGACAGTCAGAACACTGAAGCTTTCTTT
>TRBJ2-2|-|-|TRBV18
CASSPAKVPTGELFF
TGTGCCAGCTCACCAGCTAAGGTCCCCACCGGGGAGCTGTTTTTT
>TRBJ2-5|-|many|TRBV6-6
CASSTSQETQYF
TGTGCCAGCAGTACTAGCCAAGAGACCCAGTACTTC
>TRBJ2-3|TRBD1|many|TRBV5-4
CASSSDRGITDTQYF
TGTGCCAGCAGCTCGGACAGGGGAATTACAGATACGCAGTATTTT
>TRBJ2-5|TRBD1|-|TRBV4-2
CASSQGTGGGQETQYF
TGTGCCAGCAGCCAGGGGACAGGGGGCGGTCAAGAGACCCAGTACTTC
>TRBJ2-3|-|many|TRBV12-3/TRBV12-4
CASSLGTTDTQYF
TGTGCCAGCAGTTTGGGGACCACAGATACGCAGTATTTT
>TRBJ2-1|TRBD2|few|TRBV5-4
CASSLARTSGTYNEQFF
TGTGCCAGCAGCTTGGCAAGGACTAGCGGGACCTACAATGAGCAGTTCTTC
>TRBJ2-1|TRBD2|-|TRBV11-3
CASSLVGLAGSSYNEQFF
TGTGCCAGCAGCTTAGTTGGGCTAGCGGGGAGCTCCTACAATGAGCAGTTCTTC
>TRBJ2-7|-|few|TRBV5-4
CASSSTAGEQYF
TGTGCCAGCAGCTCGACCGCGGGGGAGCAGTACTTC
>TRBJ2-3|-|few|TRBV12-3/TRBV12-4
CASSLDRDTQYF
TGTGCCAGCAGTCTGGACCGGGATACGCAGTATTTT
>TRBJ2-7|-|-|TRBV6-1
CASIGRENLYEQYF
TGTGCCAGCATCGGCAGGGAGAACCTCTACGAGCAGTACTTC
>TRBJ2-3|TRBD1|-|TRBV12-3/TRBV12-4
CASSLVGQRDTQYF
TGTGCCAGCAGTTTAGTGGGACAGAGAGATACGCAGTATTTT
>TRBJ2-7|TRBD1|few|TRBV7-9
CASSGDRGREQYF
TGTGCCAGCAGCGGGGACAGGGGGCGCGAGCAGTACTTC
>TRBJ1-5|-|few|TRBV5-6
CASSRRVGDQPQHF
TGTGCCAGCAGTCGTAGGGTGGGCGATCAGCCCCAGCATTTT
>TRBJ1-5|TRBD1|many|TRBV6-5
CASSPYPGARGSNQPQHF
TGTGCCAGCAGTCCCTACCCCGGGGCCAGGGGGAGCAATCAGCCCCAGCATTTT
>TRBJ2-2|-|few|TRBV4-3
CASSIRGGSGSLTGELFF
TGCGCCAGCAGCATCAGGGGGGGAAGCGGGAGTCTCACCGGGGAGCTGTTTTTT
>TRBJ1-1|TRBD1|many|TRBV9
CASSVRTGNTEAFF
TGTGCCAGCAGCGTCCGGACAGGAAACACTGAAGCTTTCTTT
>TRBJ2-1|TRBD1|few|TRBV12-3/TRBV12-4
CASSSLSGGLDEQFF
TGTGCCAGCAGTTCGTTGTCAGGGGGTTTGGATGAGCAGTTCTTC
>TRBJ1-1|-|-|TRBV6-6
CASSAPNDRVEAFF
TGTGCCAGCAGTGCACCCAACGACAGAGTCGAAGCTTTCTTT
>TRBJ1-5|TRBD1|few|TRBV20-1
CSAWTGNQPQHF
TGCAGTGCGTGGACAGGTAATCAGCCCCAGCATTTT
>TRBJ2-1|TRBD1|few|TRBV2
CASSGRDRGWNEQFF
TGTGCCAGCAGCGGACGGGACAGGGGTTGGAATGAGCAGTTCTTC
>TRBJ2-3|-|-|TRBV9
CASSSVPDTQYF
TGTGCCAGCAGCTCCGTACCAGATACGCAGTATTTT
>TRBJ2-3|TRBD1|few|TRBV7-9
CASSLGTGGGTDTQYF
TGTGCCAGCAGCCTAGGGACAGGGGGCGGCACAGATACGCAGTATTTT
>TRBJ2-1|-|-|TRBV6-2/TRBV6-3
CASGGQGSVQFF
TGTGCCAGCGGAGGGCAAGGGAGTGTGCAGTTCTTC
>TRBJ1-1|-|-|TRBV7-2
CASSLVAHEAFF
TGTGCCAGCAGCTTAGTGGCCCATGAAGCTTTCTTT
>TRBJ1-2|-|few|TRBV20-1
CSARVTENYGYTF
TGCAGTGCTAGAGTAACGGAAAACTATGGCTACACCTTC
>TRBJ1-6|-|few|TRBV14
CASSQSVALSPLHF
TGTGCCAGCAGCCAATCGGTGGCATTATCACCCCTCCACTTT
>TRBJ2-2|TRBD1|few|TRBV29-1
CSVRTGWTGELFF
TGCAGCGTCCGGACAGGGTGGACCGGGGAGCTGTTTTTT
>TRBJ2-1|TRBD1|many|TRBV12-3/TRBV12-4
CASTTAGGASYNEQFF
TGTGCCAGCACTACTGCAGGGGGCGCCTCCTACAATGAGCAGTTCTTC
>TRBJ1-2|-|few|TRBV7-8
CASSPTGRAMEGYGYTF
TGTGCCAGCAGCCCCACCGGGCGGGCCATGGAGGGCTATGGCTACACCTTC
>TRBJ2-2|-|-|TRBV24-1
CATSDPGGANTGELFF
TGTGCCACCAGTGATCCGGGGGGCGCGAACACCGGGGAGCTGTTTTTT
>TRBJ1-4|-|few|TRBV28
CASSSGRLGNEKLFF
TGTGCCAGCAGTTCGGGACGCCTGGGTAACGAAAAACTGTTTTTT
>TRBJ2-1|-|-|TRBV10-3
CAIRGTPSSYNEQFF
TGTGCCATCAGAGGGACACCGAGCTCCTACAATGAGCAGTTCTTC
>TRBJ2-7|TRBD1|few|TRBV4-3
CASSQRVGTGDYEQYF
TGCGCCAGCAGCCAAAGAGTTGGGACAGGGGACTACGAGCAGTACTTC
>TRBJ1-5|-|-|TRBV7-2
CASSLDGLNNQPQHF
TGTGCCAGCAGCTTAGATGGGTTGAACAATCAGCCCCAGCATTTT
>TRBJ2-1|-|-|TRBV5-1
CASSSTPNSNEQFF
TGCGCCAGCAGCTCTACCCCAAATAGTAATGAGCAGTTCTTC
>TRBJ2-3|TRBD2|-|TRBV3-1
CASSHRWTSGSTTQYF
TGTGCCAGCAGCCACCGTTGGACTAGCGGGAGTACGACGCAGTATTTT
>TRBJ2-7|-|-|TRBV7-2
CASSLTAGHEQYF
TGTGCCAGCAGCCTCACCGCAGGGCACGAGCAGTACTTC
>TRBJ2-1|-|-|TRBV7-2
CASSSRTVGGRYNEQFF
TGTGCCAGCAGCTCCCGGACCGTCGGAGGGCGATACAATGAGCAGTTCTTC
>TRBJ2-3|-|large|TRBV7-9
CASSLTDTQYF
TGTGCCAGCTCACTCACAGATACGCAGTATTTT